This passage covers 11 T cell receptor beta chains from one sample sequenced in a study of blood T cell repertoires in COVID-19 (TCRdb year 2020). The library was built by means of the immunoSEQ multiplex PCR assay. This immuneACCESS table, as held by TCRdb, lists in-frame sequences with V and J called but not all clones. Of the missing ones, under half trace to an unresolved V gene in checked studies; the others have no known cause. The sample table shows 200,000 to 300,000 clones, and about 82% are seen once. The biggest ten clones account for about 9.1% of the sample. The specimen sequenced was PBMCs or T cells enriched from blood (not recorded which). Every receptor here comes from a woman aged 45 to 65 with acute COVID-19.

The V call is TRBV29-1, the J call TRBJ1-2; D is unresolved. The V end was cut by 3 bases, the J end by 4 bases, with 12 bases between. The germline gives CDR1 SQVTM, CDR2 ANQGSEA. This CDR3 is 13 amino acids long. The CDR3 sequence is CSVDSSPSYGYTF. CDR3 bases: TGCAGCGTTGACTCTAGCCCGTCCTATGGCTACACCTTC.

The chain is built from TRBV7-8 and TRBJ1-3; a weak D match, TRBD1 (6 bases). The CDR3 sequence is 12 residues long. V gave up 5 bases and J gave up 4 bases, with 6 bases separating them. The germline V gene has CDR1 SGHVS and CDR2 FQNEAQ. This CDR3 reads CASSTGGNTIYF. Here the CDR3 DNA reads TGTGCCAGCAGCACAGGGGGAAACACCATATATTTT.

This chain connects TRBV6-1 to TRBJ1-2; a weak D match, TRBD1 (5 bases). Between the trimmed V and J ends, which lost 2 bases and 4 bases, there was a span of 14 bases. The length of the CDR3 is 15 residues. Germline loops: CDR1 MNHNS, CDR2 SASEGT. This CDR3 is CASSEIDGGTYGYTF. The DNA of the CDR3 is TGTGCCAGCAGTGAAATAGACGGGGGGACCTATGGCTACACCTTC.

V is TRBV27 and J is TRBJ2-1; tentative D call: TRBD1 (5 bases). The CDR3 has 15 amino acids. V was trimmed by 1 base and J by 4 bases, leaving 11 bases between them. Germline lookup yields CDR1 MNHEY and CDR2 SMNVEV (reference sequence). For the CDR3, the DNA is TGTGCCAGCAGTTTATTGGCAGGGAAGTACAATGAGCAGTTCTTC. Translation gives CASSLLAGKYNEQFF.

Written as DNA, the CDR3 is TGTGCCAGTGCGGTAGCCCAGACCCAGCATTTT. This encodes CASAVAQTQHF. The chain uses TRBV19 and TRBJ1-5; D gene uncertain. CDR1 LNHDA and CDR2 SQIVND come from the germline V gene (reference sequence). Trimming pared 8 bases from V and 11 bases from J, leaving 13 bases between. The length of the CDR3 is 11 residues.

The chain carries TRBV6-1 and TRBJ1-2; TRBD1 agrees at 9 bases. This CDR3 is 16 amino acids long. The germline gives CDR1 MNHNS, CDR2 SASEGT. J was trimmed by 7 bases and V by 2 bases; bases with no gene match: 11. The CDR3 loop reads CASSESVRQGVFGYTF. The CDR3 DNA sequence: TGTGCCAGCAGTGAAAGTGTGAGACAGGGGGTTTTTGGCTACACCTTC.

V and J are TRBV5-1 and TRBJ1-4; 9 nucleotides align to TRBD1. V was pared by 1 base and J by 8 bases, with 6 bases of the junction left unmatched. The CDR3 is 15 residues long. Germline V gene lookup returns CDR1 SGHRS and CDR2 YFSETQ. The CDR3, as DNA: TGCGCCAGCAGCTTGATGGGACAGGGATTGGAAAAACTGTTTTTT. Translating it yields CASSLMGQGLEKLFF.

V and J are TRBV7-9 and TRBJ1-1; 10 bases align to TRBD1. The CDR3 loop spans 14 amino acids. Germline CDR1 is SEHNR and CDR2 is FQNEAQ (reference sequence). The V segment lost 6 bases and the J segment 4 bases; nucleotides outside the gene matches: 5. The CDR3 DNA follows: TGTGCCAGCAGACCGGGACAGGGGACCACTGAAGCTTTCTTT. Encoded protein: CASRPGQGTTEAFF. The full variable domain, completed using reference TRBV7-9 and TRBJ1-1, is DTGVSQNPRHKITKRGQNVTFRCDPISEHNRLYWYRQTLGQGPEFLTYFQNEAQLEKSRLLSDRFSAERPKGSFSTLEIQRTEQGDSAMYLCASRPGQGTTEAFFGQGTRLTVV.

The V and J genes are TRBV6-5 and TRBJ1-5; 7 bases map to TRBD1. This CDR3 comprises 15 residues. With V trimmed by 6 bases and J by 5 bases, 10 bases remained unmatched. The germline V gene encodes CDR1 MNHEY and CDR2 SVGAGI. This CDR3 reads CASSRDREGDQPQHF. The DNA of the CDR3 is TGTGCCAGCAGCCGCGACAGGGAAGGAGATCAGCCCCAGCATTTT.

A single count supports this clone. The chain recombines TRBV9 with TRBJ1-6; D may be TRBD1 (5 bases). The CDR3 covers 17 residues. V lost 3 bases and J lost 8, with 21 bases in between. CDR1 is SGDLS, CDR2 YYNGEE, per germline. CDR3 bases: TGTGCCAGCAGCGGGGAGGCTGGGATGGGACTTGATTCACCCCTCCACTTT. As protein: CASSGEAGMGLDSPLHF.

The chain combines TRBV3-1 (or the pseudogene TRBV3-2) with TRBJ2-5; D gene uncertain. The CDR3 is 12 residues long. V lost 4 bases to trimming and J lost 5 bases, with 8 bases between them. The V gene's germline CDR1 is LGHDT and CDR2 YNNKEL (reference sequence). CDR3 nucleotides: TGTGCCAGCAGCCCCATAGAGGAGACCCAGTACTTC. It is translated as CASSPIEETQYF.